This T cell receptor beta chain was sequenced during a study of T cells in Graves' hyperthyroidism and ophthalmopathy. J lost 10 bases, V lost 7 bases, and 9 bases had no gene match. In germline, CDR1 is MNHEY, CDR2 SVGEGT. The CDR3 is 13 residues long. Amplification yielded TCR beta CDR3 regions, with RNA transcripts as the source. With the HTBI primer set, the TCR CDR3 went through a first round of RT-PCR. One entry per CDR3 protein, called by TCRdb with MiXCR from the multiplex PCR reads. The repertoire holds fewer than 700,000 distinct CDR3 sequences, 15% to 20% seen once, with around 4% in the top ten. Overall study results and limits: Blood also held most thyroid clonotypes expanded beyond 0.001.

Notes on this clonotype: The target antigen is unknown.

Orbital computed tomography, thyroid ultrasound, serum thyroxine and TRAb, and clinical symptoms together informed the diagnoses. The TCR was taken from a woman aged 25 to 39 with Graves' hyperthyroidism. The chain employs TRBV6-2 or TRBV6-3 and TRBJ1-5, with TRBD1 matching 8 bases. The sequenced sample consisted of blood. CDR3 loop: CASTPGGTHPQHF. The CDR3 DNA is TGTGCCAGCACCCCAGGGGGCACTCACCCCCAGCATTTT.